Below are 19 T cell receptor beta chains sequenced from a single sample in a study of PD-L1 blockade in urothelial cancer. Time point denoted: peripheral blood 6 weeks after treatment start. TCRdb's table, derived via immunoSEQ multiplex PCR, lists solely in-frame clones and lacks some. The profile shows about 90,000 clones, approximately 87% of them singletons. Sample: PBMCs, taken around atezolizumab (anti-PD-L1) treatment. The receptors here all came from a man between 65 and 85 years old with urothelial cancer.

The CDR3 loop is CASSLVSYSKETQYF. DNA for the CDR3: TGTGCCAGCAGCTTGGTCTCCTACTCCAAAGAGACCCAGTACTTC. The gene calls are TRBV11-2 and TRBJ2-5; D is undetermined. CDR3 size: 15 residues. V lost 3 bases to trimming and J lost 3 bases, with 14 bases between them. The germline CDR1 and CDR2 sequences are SGHAT and FQNNGV. The complete variable domain, with remaining parts taken from reference TRBV11-2 and TRBJ2-5, reads EAGVAQSPRYKIIEKRQSVAFWCNPISGHATLYWYQQILGQGPKLLIQFQNNGVVDDSQLPKDRFSAERLKGVDSTLKIQPAKLEDSAVYLCASSLVSYSKETQYFGPGTRLLVL.

The chain carries TRBV5-8 and TRBJ1-2; 7 bases align to TRBD1. Germline CDR1 reads SGHTS; CDR2 reads YDEGEE. J was trimmed by 8 bases and V by 2 bases; bases with no gene match: 3. This CDR3 has 12 residues. CDR3 bases: TGTGCCAGCAGCTTCAGGACAGGCGGCTACACCTTC. It encodes CASSFRTGGYTF. Variable domain in full (rest from reference TRBV5-8 and TRBJ1-2): EAGVTQSPTHLIKTRGQQATLRCSPISGHTSVYWYQQALGLGLQFLLWYDEGEERNRGNFPPRFSGRQFPNYSSELNVNALELEDSALYLCASSFRTGGYTFGSGTRLTVV.

The V call is TRBV5-1, the J call TRBJ2-1, with 9 bases identical to TRBD1. After removal of 4 bases from V and 4 bases from J, the junction contained 15 bases not matched to a gene. CDR1 is SGHRS, CDR2 YFSETQ, per germline. This CDR3 has 18 residues. CDR3 sequence: CASSPGQGTSGGYNEQFF. The CDR3 nucleotides are TGCGCCAGCAGCCCGGGACAGGGAACCTCAGGGGGTTACAATGAGCAGTTCTTC.

The V gene is TRBV6-5, the J gene TRBJ1-4; no clear D gene. The CDR3 contains 13 residues. The ends were cut back, 5 bases at V and 0 bases at J, with 4 bases in the middle. Per the germline V gene, CDR1 is MNHEY and CDR2 is SVGAGI. The CDR3 coding sequence is TGTGCCAGCAGTGTTACAACTAATGAAAAACTGTTTTTT. This sequence encodes CASSVTTNEKLFF.

The V gene is TRBV5-1, the J gene TRBJ2-5; D is unclear. Trimming removed 2 bases at V and 3 bases at J, with 8 bases between. CDR3 length: 13 residues. The germline CDR1 and CDR2 sequences are SGHRS and YFSETQ. The CDR3 sequence is CASSLNIEETQYF. The CDR3, as DNA: TGCGCCAGCAGCTTAAATATAGAAGAGACCCAGTACTTC.

Only one count was recorded for this clone. The chain combines TRBV9 with TRBJ1-4; 10 bases match TRBD1. The CDR3 runs to 17 residues. After removal of 0 bases from V and 8 bases from J, the junction contained 10 bases not matched to a gene. Germline assignment: CDR1 SGDLS and CDR2 YYNGEE. The CDR3 reads CASSVGDRGLSGEKLFF. CDR3 nucleotide sequence: TGTGCCAGCAGCGTAGGAGACAGGGGGCTTTCAGGGGAAAAACTGTTTTTT.

In this sample, this clone turned up once. V gene TRBV5-6 combines with J gene TRBJ2-7; TRBD1 aligns across 10 bases. V lost 4 bases, J lost 5 bases, and 6 bases stayed unmatched. CDR1 is SGHDT, CDR2 YYEEEE, per germline. CDR3 length equals 14 residues. CDR3 residues: CASSPPGQGNEQYF. The CDR3 DNA follows: TGTGCCAGCAGCCCCCCGGGACAGGGGAACGAGCAGTACTTC.

V usage is TRBV14 and J usage is TRBJ2-7; the D gene is possibly TRBD1 (5 bases). Germline assignment: CDR1 SGHDN and CDR2 FVKESK. The CDR3 has 15 residues. Between the trimmed V and J ends, which lost 0 bases and 5 bases, there was a span of 14 bases. The CDR3 DNA sequence: TGTGCCAGCAGCCAAGATCGAAGCAGGGTTAACGAGCAGTACTTC. Amino acid sequence: CASSQDRSRVNEQYF.

The chain has TRBV5-1 and TRBJ1-4, with TRBD1 matching 7 bases. From germline, CDR1 is SGHRS and CDR2 YFSETQ. The CDR3 totals 15 residues. Unmatched junction bases numbered 7, after V lost 4 bases and J lost 4 bases. This CDR3 reads CASSPWTGNNEKLFF. CDR3 coding DNA: TGCGCCAGCAGCCCCTGGACAGGAAATAATGAAAAACTGTTTTTT.

V usage is TRBV5-1 and J usage is TRBJ1-1; 8 bases agree with TRBD1. CDR3 length: 15 amino acids. Germline V CDR1 and CDR2: SGHRS, YFSETQ. The ends lost 4 bases at V and 1 base at J; junction bases unmatched: 6. The DNA of the CDR3 is TGCGCCAGCAGCATGAGGGGACAGGCGAACACTGAAGCTTTCTTT. This sequence encodes CASSMRGQANTEAFF.

The chain joins TRBV13 to TRBJ2-7; TRBD1 aligns across 8 bases. The CDR3 runs 15 residues. Germline loops: CDR1 PRHDT, CDR2 FYEKMQ (reference sequence). V was clipped by 5 bases and J by 0 bases; unmatched bases: 6. The CDR3 region is CASSPGQGPSYEQYF. The CDR3 DNA reads as TGTGCCAGCAGCCCCGGACAGGGACCCTCCTACGAGCAGTACTTC.

In this sample, this clone turned up a few times. V and J are TRBV7-6 and TRBJ1-1, with TRBD1 identical over 7 bases. From germline, CDR1 is SGHVS and CDR2 FNYEAQ. V lost 2 bases and J lost 4; bases outside the gene matches: 4. This CDR3 has 14 amino acids. Here the CDR3 DNA reads TGTGCCAGCAGCTTAACCCCAGGGGGCACTGAAGCTTTCTTT. It translates to CASSLTPGGTEAFF.

This clone appeared a single time. The chain recombines TRBV28 with TRBJ2-7; 7 bases fit TRBD2. From germline, CDR1 is MDHEN and CDR2 SYDVKM. Trimming at V came to 3 bases and at J to 6 bases, leaving 5 bases not matched to a gene. This CDR3 spans 13 amino acids. In DNA form, the CDR3 reads TGTGCCAGCAGTTTTGCCAGCGGGGTCGAGCAGTACTTC. It specifies CASSFASGVEQYF.

The chain recombines TRBV2 with TRBJ2-1; TRBD1 aligns across 9 bases. Trimming removed 6 bases from V and 4 bases from J; junction bases left unmatched: 7. Germline-derived CDR1 and CDR2 are SNHLY and FYNNEI. There are 15 residues in the CDR3. CDR3 DNA: TGTGCCAGCAGGGGGTTGACAGGGGGTTACAATGAGCAGTTCTTC. Its translation: CASRGLTGGYNEQFF.

This chain joins TRBV5-5 and TRBJ2-3; the match to TRBD2 covers 8 bases. The CDR3 covers 17 residues. In germline, CDR1 is SGHKS, CDR2 YYEKEE (reference sequence). The V and J ends lost 6 bases and 0 bases, in that order; junction bases with no gene match: 12. CDR3 in amino acids: CASTPGVAGSSTDTQYF. Here the CDR3 DNA reads TGTGCCAGCACCCCGGGGGTAGCGGGGAGTAGCACAGATACGCAGTATTTT.

The chain joins TRBV29-1 to TRBJ2-1; 9 nucleotides align to TRBD2. After removal of 7 bases from V and 8 bases from J, the junction contained 12 bases not matched to a gene. Looked up from germline, CDR1 is SQVTM and CDR2 is ANQGSEA. CDR3 length: 14 amino acids. The CDR3 protein is CSALAGADLDEQFF. CDR3 nucleotides: TGCAGCGCCTTAGCGGGGGCTGATTTGGATGAGCAGTTCTTC.

This clone has more than one count but fewer than ten. V is TRBV4-1 and J is TRBJ2-1; 8 bases align to TRBD2. The CDR3 extends over 17 amino acids. V shed 0 bases and J 4 bases; nucleotides not matched to a gene: 8. Germline V gene sequence: CDR1 MGHRA, CDR2 YSYEKL. CDR3 in amino acids: CASSQDSSGGTYNEQFF. The CDR3 region has the DNA TGCGCCAGCAGCCAAGATTCGAGCGGGGGAACTTACAATGAGCAGTTCTTC.

The gene calls are TRBV15 and TRBJ2-5; 7 positions match TRBD2. This CDR3 is built from 13 residues. CDR1 is LNHNV, CDR2 YYDKDF, per germline (reference sequence). J gave up 4 bases and V 1 base, and 0 bases lay outside the gene matches. CDR3 loop: CATSRGEGETQYF. As DNA, the CDR3 is TGTGCCACCAGCAGAGGGGAGGGAGAGACCCAGTACTTC. Supplemented by reference TRBV15 and TRBJ2-5, the full variable domain reads DAMVIQNPRYQVTQFGKPVTLSCSQTLNHNVMYWYQQKSSQAPKLLFHYYDKDFNNEADTPDNFQSRRPNTSFCFLDIRSPGLGDTAMYLCATSRGEGETQYFGPGTRLLVL.

This chain links TRBV27 with TRBJ2-7; 9 nucleotides match TRBD2. This CDR3 is built from 14 residues. Germline V gene data show CDR1 as MNHEY and CDR2 as SMNVEV (reference sequence). With 5 bases clipped from V and 6 bases from J, the junction kept 8 bases outside the gene matches. CDR3 in DNA: TGTGCCAGCAGTCGAATAGCGGGAGTAATCGAGCAGTACTTC. Its translation is CASSRIAGVIEQYF.